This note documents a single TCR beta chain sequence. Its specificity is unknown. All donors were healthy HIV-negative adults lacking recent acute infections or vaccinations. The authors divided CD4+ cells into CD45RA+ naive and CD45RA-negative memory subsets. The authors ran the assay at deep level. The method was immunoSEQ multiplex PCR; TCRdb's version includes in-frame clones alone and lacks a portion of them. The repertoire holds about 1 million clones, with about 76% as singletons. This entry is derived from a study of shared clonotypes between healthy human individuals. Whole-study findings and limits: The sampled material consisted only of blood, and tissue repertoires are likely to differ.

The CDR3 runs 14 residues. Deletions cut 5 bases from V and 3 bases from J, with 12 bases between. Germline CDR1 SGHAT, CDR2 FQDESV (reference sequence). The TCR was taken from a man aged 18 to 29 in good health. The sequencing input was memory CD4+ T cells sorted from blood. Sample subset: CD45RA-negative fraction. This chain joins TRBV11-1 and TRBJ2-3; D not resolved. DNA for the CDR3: TGTGCCAGCAGCCGTGCTCTGAGGACAGATACGCAGTATTTT. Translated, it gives CASSRALRTDTQYF.